The sample holds a few counts of the clone carrying this T cell receptor (beta chain). Its cognate antigen is unknown. Primers used in a second PCR of roughly 7 to 12 cycles were a sample-barcoded 5' primer and a J-beta primer mix. TCRdb independently ran MiXCR on the 5' RACE reads; one entry per CDR3 protein. The sample shows around 1,500,000 distinct CDR3 sequences, 42% of them seen only once. CDR3 length equals 14 residues. V was trimmed by 0 bases and J by 8 bases, leaving 13 bases between them. Germline CDR1 and CDR2: SGHAT and FQNNGV. This entry is derived from a study of blood T cells in healthy people across ages. General study results and limits: The study lacked donor CMV status, which possibly confounded expanded clonotype changes.

This receptor was obtained from a woman younger than 30 in good health. This chain connects TRBV11-2 to TRBJ1-2; D uncertain. The source material was blood. The CDR3 loop is CASSLDLGWWGYTF. For the CDR3, the DNA is TGTGCCAGCAGCTTAGATCTAGGATGGTGGGGCTACACCTTC.